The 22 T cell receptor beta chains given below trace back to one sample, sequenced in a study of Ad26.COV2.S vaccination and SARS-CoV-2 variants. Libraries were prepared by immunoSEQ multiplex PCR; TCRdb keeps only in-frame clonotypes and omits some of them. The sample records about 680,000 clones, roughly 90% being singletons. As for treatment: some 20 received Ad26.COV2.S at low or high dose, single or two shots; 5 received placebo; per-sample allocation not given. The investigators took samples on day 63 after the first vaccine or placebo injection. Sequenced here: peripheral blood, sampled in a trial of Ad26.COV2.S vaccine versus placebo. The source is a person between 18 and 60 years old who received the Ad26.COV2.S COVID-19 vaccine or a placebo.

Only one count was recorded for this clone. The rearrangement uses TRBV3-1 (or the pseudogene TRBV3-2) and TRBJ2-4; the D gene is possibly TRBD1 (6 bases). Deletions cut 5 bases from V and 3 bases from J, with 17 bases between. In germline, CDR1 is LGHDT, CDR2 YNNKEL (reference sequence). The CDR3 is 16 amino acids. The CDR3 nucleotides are TGTGCCAGCAGCAAACCCGGGACACCTTACAAAAACATTCAGTACTTC. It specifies CASSKPGTPYKNIQYF.

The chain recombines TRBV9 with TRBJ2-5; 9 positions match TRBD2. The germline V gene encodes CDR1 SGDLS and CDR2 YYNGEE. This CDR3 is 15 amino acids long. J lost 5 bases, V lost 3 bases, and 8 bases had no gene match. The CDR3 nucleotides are TGTGCCAGCAGCGGGAGGCGGGGGGGCTGGGAGACCCAGTACTTC. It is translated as CASSGRRGGWETQYF.

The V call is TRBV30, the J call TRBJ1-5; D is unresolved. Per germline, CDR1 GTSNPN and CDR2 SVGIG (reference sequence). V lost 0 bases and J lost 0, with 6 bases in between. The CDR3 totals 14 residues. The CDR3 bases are TGTGCCTGGAGTGTTGGCGATAGCAATCAGCCCCAGCATTTT. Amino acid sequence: CAWSVGDSNQPQHF. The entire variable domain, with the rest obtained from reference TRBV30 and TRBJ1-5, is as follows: SQTIHQWPATLVQPVGSPLSLECTVEGTSNPNLYWYRQAAGRGLQLLFYSVGIGQISSEVPQNLSASRPQDRQFILSSKKLLLSDSGFYLCAWSVGDSNQPQHFGDGTRLSIL.

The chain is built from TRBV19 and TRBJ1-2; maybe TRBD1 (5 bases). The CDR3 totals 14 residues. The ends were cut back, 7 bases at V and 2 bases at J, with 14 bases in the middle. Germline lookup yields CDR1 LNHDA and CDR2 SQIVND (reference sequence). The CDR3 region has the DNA TGTGCCAGTACCGGGACGGACTCAAACTATGGCTACACCTTC. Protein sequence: CASTGTDSNYGYTF. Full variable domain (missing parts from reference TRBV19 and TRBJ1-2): DGGITQSPKYLFRKEGQNVTLSCEQNLNHDAMYWYRQDPGQGLRLIYYSQIVNDFQKGDIAEGYSVSREKKESFPLTVTSAQKNPTAFYLCASTGTDSNYGYTFGSGTRLTVV.

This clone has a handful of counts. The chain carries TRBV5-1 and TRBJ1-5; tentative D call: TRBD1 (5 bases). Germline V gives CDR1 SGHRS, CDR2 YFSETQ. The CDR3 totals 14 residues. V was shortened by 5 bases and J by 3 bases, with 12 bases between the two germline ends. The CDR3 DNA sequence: TGCGCCAGCAGTGAGGACGGGGCCAATCAGCCCCAGCATTTT. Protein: CASSEDGANQPQHF.

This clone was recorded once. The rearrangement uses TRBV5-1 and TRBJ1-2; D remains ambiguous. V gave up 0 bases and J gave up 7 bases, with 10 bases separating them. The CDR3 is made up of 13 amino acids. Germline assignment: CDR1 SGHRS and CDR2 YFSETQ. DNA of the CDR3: TGCGCCAGCAGCTTGGCCGTAGGGTCTGGCTACACCTTC. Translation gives CASSLAVGSGYTF.

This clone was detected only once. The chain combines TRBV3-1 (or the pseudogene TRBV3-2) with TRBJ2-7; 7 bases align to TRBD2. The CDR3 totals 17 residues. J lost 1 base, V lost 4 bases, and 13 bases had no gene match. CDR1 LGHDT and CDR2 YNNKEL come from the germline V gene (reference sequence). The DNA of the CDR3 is TGTGCCAGCAGCCCTTATACTAGCGCAACTTTGTCCTACGAGCAGTACTTC. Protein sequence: CASSPYTSATLSYEQYF.

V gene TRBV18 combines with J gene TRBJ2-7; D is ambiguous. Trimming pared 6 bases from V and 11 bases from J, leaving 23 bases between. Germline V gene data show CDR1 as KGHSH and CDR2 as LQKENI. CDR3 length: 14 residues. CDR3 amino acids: CASSGLNLVPSEYF. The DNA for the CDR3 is TGTGCCAGCTCGGGTCTCAACCTAGTACCGAGTGAGTACTTC. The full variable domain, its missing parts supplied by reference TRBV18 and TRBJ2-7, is NAGVMQNPRHLVRRRGQEARLRCSPMKGHSHVYWYRQLPEEGLKFMVYLQKENIIDESGMPKERFSAEFPKEGPSILRIQQVVRGDSAAYFCASSGLNLVPSEYFGPGTRLTVT.

For the CDR3, the DNA is TGTGCCAGCTCGCCGGGCGGGCTAGCGGGAGACGAGCAGTACTTC. Translated: CASSPGGLAGDEQYF. The chain couples TRBV18 to TRBJ2-7; 10 bases agree with TRBD2. The CDR3 is 15 residues long. V lost 6 bases to trimming and J lost 5 bases; unmatched junction nucleotides: 10. Germline CDR1 KGHSH, CDR2 LQKENI.

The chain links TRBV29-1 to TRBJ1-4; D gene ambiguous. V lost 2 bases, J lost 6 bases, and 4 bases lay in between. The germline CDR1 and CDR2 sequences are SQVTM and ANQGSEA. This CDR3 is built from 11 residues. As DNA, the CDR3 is TGCAGCGTTGAATACGATGAAAAACTGTTTTTT. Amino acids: CSVEYDEKLFF. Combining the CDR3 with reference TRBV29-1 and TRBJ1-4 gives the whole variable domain SAVISQKPSRDICQRGTSLTIQCQVDSQVTMMFWYRQQPGQSLTLIATANQGSEATYESGFVIDKFPISRPNLTFSTLTVSNMSPEDSSIYLCSVEYDEKLFFGSGTQLSVL.

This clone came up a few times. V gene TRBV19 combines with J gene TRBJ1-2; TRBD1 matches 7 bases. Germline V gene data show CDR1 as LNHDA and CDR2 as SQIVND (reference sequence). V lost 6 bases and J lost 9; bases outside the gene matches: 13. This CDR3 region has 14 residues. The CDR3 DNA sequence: TGTGCCAGTAGAAGGGCCAGGGGGATCTCACGCTACACCTTC. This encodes CASRRARGISRYTF.

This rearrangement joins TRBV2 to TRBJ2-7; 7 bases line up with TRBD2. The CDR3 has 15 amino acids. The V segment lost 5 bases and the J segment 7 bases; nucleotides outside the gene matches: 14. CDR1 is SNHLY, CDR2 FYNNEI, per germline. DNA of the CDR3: TGTGCCAGCAGTAGGTTGGCTAGCGGATTGGGGGAGCAGTACTTC. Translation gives CASSRLASGLGEQYF.

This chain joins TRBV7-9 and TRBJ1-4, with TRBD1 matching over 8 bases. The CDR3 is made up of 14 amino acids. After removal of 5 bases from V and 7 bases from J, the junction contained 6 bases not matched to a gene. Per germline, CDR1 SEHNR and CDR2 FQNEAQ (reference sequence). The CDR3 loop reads CASSPGTGGEKLFF. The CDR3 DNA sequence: TGTGCCAGCAGCCCCGGCACAGGGGGTGAAAAACTGTTTTTT.

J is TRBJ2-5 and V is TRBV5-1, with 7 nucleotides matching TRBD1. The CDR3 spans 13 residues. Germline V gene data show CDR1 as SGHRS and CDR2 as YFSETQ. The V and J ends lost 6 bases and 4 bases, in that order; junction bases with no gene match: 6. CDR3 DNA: TGCGCCAGCAAGCCTCCAGGGGGAGAGACCCAGTACTTC. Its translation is CASKPPGGETQYF.

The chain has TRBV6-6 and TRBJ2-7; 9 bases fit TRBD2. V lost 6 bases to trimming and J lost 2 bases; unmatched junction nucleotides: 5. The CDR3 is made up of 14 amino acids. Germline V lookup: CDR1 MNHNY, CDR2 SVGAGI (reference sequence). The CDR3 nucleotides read TGTGCCAGCAGGGAGGCGGGGGGGCCCTACGAGCAGTACTTC. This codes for CASREAGGPYEQYF.

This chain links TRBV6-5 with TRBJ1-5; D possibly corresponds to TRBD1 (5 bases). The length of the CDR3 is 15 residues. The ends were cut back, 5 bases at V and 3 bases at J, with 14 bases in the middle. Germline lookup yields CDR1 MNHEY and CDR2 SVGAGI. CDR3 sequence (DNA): TGTGCCAGCAGTCGGGACCGCCGAAACAATCAGCCCCAGCATTTT. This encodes CASSRDRRNNQPQHF.

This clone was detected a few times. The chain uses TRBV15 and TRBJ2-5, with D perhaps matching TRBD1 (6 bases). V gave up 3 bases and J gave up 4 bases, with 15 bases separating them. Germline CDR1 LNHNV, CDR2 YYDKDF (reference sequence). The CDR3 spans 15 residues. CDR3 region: CATSSTDFRGETQYF. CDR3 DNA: TGTGCCACCAGCAGCACGGACTTCAGGGGAGAGACCCAGTACTTC.

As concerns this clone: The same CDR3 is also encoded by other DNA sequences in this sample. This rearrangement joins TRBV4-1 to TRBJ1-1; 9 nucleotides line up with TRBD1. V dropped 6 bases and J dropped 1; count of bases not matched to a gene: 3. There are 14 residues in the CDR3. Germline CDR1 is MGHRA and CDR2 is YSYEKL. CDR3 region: CASSQGQGNTEAFF. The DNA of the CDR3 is TGCGCCAGCAGTCAGGGACAGGGGAACACTGAAGCTTTCTTT.

CDR3 DNA sequence: TGTGCCAGCAGCTCCTTCACTAGGGGGGAAAACTATGGCTACACCTTC. It translates to CASSSFTRGENYGYTF. This chain connects TRBV5-5 to TRBJ1-2; a weak D match, TRBD1 (6 bases). The CDR3 extends over 16 amino acids. Per germline, CDR1 SGHKS and CDR2 YYEKEE (reference sequence). Trimming pared 3 bases from V and 2 bases from J, leaving 17 bases between.

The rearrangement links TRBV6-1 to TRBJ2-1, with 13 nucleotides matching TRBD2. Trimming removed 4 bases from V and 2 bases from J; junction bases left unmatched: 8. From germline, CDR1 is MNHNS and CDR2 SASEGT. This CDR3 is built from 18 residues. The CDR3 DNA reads TGTGCCAGCAGTGTTAGCCTCGGACTAGCGGGAGCCTACAATGAGCAGTTCTTC. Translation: CASSVSLGLAGAYNEQFF.

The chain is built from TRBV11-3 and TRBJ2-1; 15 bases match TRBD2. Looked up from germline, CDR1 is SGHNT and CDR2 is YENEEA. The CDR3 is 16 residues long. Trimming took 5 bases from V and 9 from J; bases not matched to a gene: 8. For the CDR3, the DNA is TGTGCCAGCAGCCCTGGACTAGCGGGAGGGCCGGGTGAGCAGTTCTTC. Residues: CASSPGLAGGPGEQFF.

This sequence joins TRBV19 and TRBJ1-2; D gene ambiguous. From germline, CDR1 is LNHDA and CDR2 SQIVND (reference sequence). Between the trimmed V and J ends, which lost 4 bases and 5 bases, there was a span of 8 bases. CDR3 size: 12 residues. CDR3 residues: CASSTGMYGYTF. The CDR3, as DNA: TGTGCCAGTAGTACCGGGATGTATGGCTACACCTTC.